This TCR beta chain was documented in a study of glioma-infiltrating T cells. To note about this clonotype: A much bigger clone sits one base away, suggesting this may be a read error.

Amplification of TCR alpha and beta CDR3 regions from RNA used iRepertoire nested multiplex PCR. TCRdb ran MiXCR on the multiplex PCR reads and lists one entry per CDR3 protein. The top ten hold around 21% of the sample, which has approximately 190,000 distinct CDR3 sequences, 32% seen once. The CDR3 has 16 amino acids. V was shortened by 4 bases and J by 2 bases, with 17 bases between the two germline ends. The source of this sequence is a human donor with low-grade glioma or glioblastoma, undergoing nonglioma brain surgery, or in good health (not recorded which). What was sequenced was glioma tissue, nonneoplastic brain tissue, or PBMCs (not recorded which). J is TRBJ1-1 and V is TRBV12-3 or TRBV12-4; weak D call: TRBD1 (6 bases). The CDR3 here is CASSYSARGANTEAFF. The CDR3 coding sequence is TGTGCCAGCAGTTATTCAGCCAGGGGCGCCAACACTGAAGCTTTCTTT.